What follows is one TCR beta chain and its context. This receptor's antigen is unknown. No much larger clone exists at a distance of one base, and base qualities are not known. This sample is part of a study of early stage breast cancer tumors (dated by TCRdb to 2016 to 2017). About the study as a whole: Of the roughly 15 invasive breast tumors, about a dozen were found to be estrogen receptor-positive, progesterone receptor-positive and HER2-negative. About 65% of the 12 ER+/PR+/HER2- tumors were invasive ductal carcinomas, while the other four were invasive lobular carcinomas. A read coverage of roughly 10-fold per sample was achieved on average. The samples as a whole yielded a few million detected templates, corresponding to 1,100,000 or so unique clonotypes.

Two independent genomic DNA replicates were amplified for each sample, with about 0.5 ug used for blood and roughly 1.5 ug for tumor or normal breast. Following the manufacturer's instructions, the ImmunoSeq Intro kit was used to carry out TCRB sequencing on genomic DNA. For absolute quantification, the roughly 30-cycle multiplex PCR included proprietary primers along with spike-in control sequences. Single-end 150-bp reads were used to sequence an 87-bp fragment covering the CDR3 and the flanking V and J genes. Each lane of an Illumina MiSeq running version 3.0 chemistry carried seven multiplexed samples, with two replicates apiece. Processing in the source paper ran as follows. The vendor's proprietary pipeline processed the raw data and merged both replicates into a single result for each sample. Clonotypes were defined as productive rearrangements sharing the V-gene family, CDR3 amino acid sequence and J-gene segment. Clonality was calculated as 1 minus the normalized Shannon entropy (Pielou evenness) of TCRB abundances. To estimate T cell density, the total number of templates was divided by the input cell count, which was inferred from how much DNA went in. Recon, run with its default parameters, was used to estimate overall repertoire diversity and clonality. Clonotypes with over 0.1% abundance in tumor and at least 32-fold higher abundance in tumor than in normal breast were defined as tumor-enriched. The source is immuneACCESS, and TCRdb retained only in-frame sequences with V and J called. Part of the clones is not carried over; for the studies checked, unresolved V genes explain less than half of this, and the remainder is unexplained. From that table come the V and J calls and clone size; the DNA was used to work out D and trimming. For this sample there are over 25,000 clones; around three fifths appear just once. The top ten constitute nearly 8.5% of the sample.

About 18-50 mg of tumor tissue was diced, and more than 2.5 ug of DNA was typically obtained. The study profiled bulk TCR beta-chain repertoires in matched peripheral blood, tumor and adjacent normal breast tissue taken from about 15 patients with early-stage breast cancer. Once resection was done, tumor tissue identified by eye was cut out and put into prechilled RNAlater. Tumor tissue (roughly 18-50 mg) was diced and then homogenized with a TissueLyser II in RLTplus buffer containing beta-mercaptoethanol and antifoaming agent. The Qiagen AllPrep DNA/RNA Mini kit was used for genomic DNA extraction. On the study overall, not on this receptor specifically: Compared with adjacent normal breast tissue, tumors had roughly 2.5-fold higher T cell density and higher clonality. Bulk genomic DNA sequencing of unsorted cells missed chain pairing and functional markers such as CD4, CD8 and FOXP3. Repertoires from blood and normal breast were more alike than repertoires from blood and tumor, and in 14 of 16 patients, comparing each tissue with blood separated tumor from normal. Because the cohort was small, analysis by tumor subtype was not possible. Enriched TCRB sequences shared across patients were found to be mostly commonly generated sequences that were unlikely to play an important role in the tumor microenvironment.

Sequenced input: breast tumor tissue. The receptor comes from a person aged 45-65 years with breast cancer.

The sequenced DNA: TGTGCTAGCCGGCAGCGGGAACTCTCCTACGAGCAGTACTTC. This encodes CASRQRELSYEQYF. The chain was built from TRBV12-5 and TRBJ2-7; 7 bases in the junction line up with TRBD2. Spanning cysteine to phenylalanine, the CDR3 consists of 14 amino acids. Only the CDR3 region is kept as DNA, spanning 42 bases read in frame from base 1. Relative to germline, V is missing 9 bases and J is missing 0 bases, with 8 bases of the junction outside any gene match. According to the germline V gene, CDR1 reads LGHNT and CDR2 reads FRNRAP.